This paragraph reports one T cell receptor (beta chain). Its antigen is still unknown. Assay: immunoSEQ multiplex PCR; the TCRdb copy retains only in-frame clones and omits some. Of 5,500 to 6,000 clones detected, 55% to 70% appear once; the ten largest clones hold 44%. The data are from a study of CD8 T cell repertoires and HIV-1 epitope variants. CDR1 MNHNS and CDR2 SASEGT come from the germline V gene. V gave up 8 bases and J gave up 2 bases, with 16 bases separating them. This CDR3 is 14 amino acids long. The sequence came from a male donor with HIV. The chain employs TRBV6-1 and TRBJ2-7; tentative D call: TRBD1 (5 bases). Sequenced input: cultured CD8+ T cells derived from PBMCs. The CDR3 nucleotides read TGTGCCAGCCATAACACACAGGTTACCTACGAGCAGTACTTC. Translating gives CASHNTQVTYEQYF.